This section outlines one T cell receptor beta chain sequence together with its context. Its matching antigen is unknown. The source of the sample is a study of OX40 agonist ivuxolimab in advanced cancers. Study-wide background: Ivuxolimab was delivered to patients intravenously every 2 weeks at doses spanning 0.01 to 10 mg/kg.

Germline V lookup: CDR1 SGHTA, CDR2 FQGNSA. V trimming: 5 bases; J trimming: 7 bases; junction bases outside the gene matches: 14. The CDR3 runs 16 residues. Measured with immunoSEQ multiplex PCR; TCRdb has only the in-frame clones, and not every one. The table shows under 30,000 clones, with roughly 76% occurring only once. Points from the study as a whole: The work left the antigen specificity of expanded peripheral T cells undetermined. On average, CD8+ T cells had more expanded clones than CD4+.

The source was CD4+ or CD8+ T cells sorted from blood, collected in a trial of the OX40 agonist ivuxolimab. The rearrangement uses TRBV7-2 and TRBJ2-7; 10 bases match TRBD1. This clonotype was obtained from an adult with an advanced solid tumor such as melanoma, head and neck, liver or kidney cancer. In DNA form, the CDR3 reads TGTGCCAGCAGCACAACCGGGACAGGGGATTCGAGGGAGCAGTACTTC. This sequence encodes CASSTTGTGDSREQYF.